This TCR beta chain appears in the sequencing data of a study of radiation and T cells in renal cell carcinoma. This sample's time point: blood 2 weeks post-SBRT. This sample's treatment: 15 Gy SBRT to primary tumor, nephrectomy 4 weeks later. Clear cell pathology was present in this patient's renal cell carcinoma. Repertoires were generated with immunoSEQ multiplex PCR, while TCRdb's copy carries only in-frame clones and drops some. This repertoire shows roughly 130,000 clones, 88% found once; its top ten account for approximately 6%. This clone has only a few counts. CDR3 length equals 16 residues. CDR1 and CDR2 from the germline V gene are LNHDA and SQIVND (reference sequence). V was clipped by 5 bases and J by 0 bases, with 13 bases between them.

This chain connects TRBV19 to TRBJ1-4; D possibly corresponds to TRBD1 (6 bases). The sequence was obtained from a woman between 65 and 79 years old with renal cell carcinoma. The sequenced sample was blood, obtained from a patient whose treatment included radiotherapy and nephrectomy. CDR3 bases: TGTGCCAGTAGTCTGCGACAGGTAGCAACTAATGAAAAACTGTTTTTT. It codes for CASSLRQVATNEKLFF.